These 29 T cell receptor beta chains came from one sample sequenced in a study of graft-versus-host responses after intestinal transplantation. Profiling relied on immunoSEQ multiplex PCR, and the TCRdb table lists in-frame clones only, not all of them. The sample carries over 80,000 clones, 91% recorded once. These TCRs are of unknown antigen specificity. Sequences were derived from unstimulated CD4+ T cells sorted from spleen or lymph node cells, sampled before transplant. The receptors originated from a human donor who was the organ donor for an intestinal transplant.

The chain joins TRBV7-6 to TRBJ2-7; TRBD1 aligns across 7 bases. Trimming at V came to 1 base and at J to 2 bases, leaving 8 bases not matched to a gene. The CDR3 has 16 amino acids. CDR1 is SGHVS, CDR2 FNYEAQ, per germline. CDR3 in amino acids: CASSLGTPQGAYEQYF. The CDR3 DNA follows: TGTGCCAGCAGCTTAGGAACCCCCCAGGGGGCCTACGAGCAGTACTTC.

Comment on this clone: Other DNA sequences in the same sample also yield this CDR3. CDR3 DNA: TGTGCCAGCAGTTACCGCCTACAGGAGACCCAGTACTTC. Its protein product is CASSYRLQETQYF. The genes are TRBV6-5 and TRBJ2-5, with D uncertain. Trimming cost V 2 bases and J 5 bases, with 9 bases left between them. CDR1 is MNHEY, CDR2 SVGAGI, per germline. This CDR3 comprises 13 residues.

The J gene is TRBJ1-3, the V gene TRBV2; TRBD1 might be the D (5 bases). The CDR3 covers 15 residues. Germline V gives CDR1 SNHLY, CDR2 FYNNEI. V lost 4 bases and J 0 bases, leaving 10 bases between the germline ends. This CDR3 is CASSVGGSSGNTIYF. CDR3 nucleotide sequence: TGTGCCAGCAGTGTGGGGGGATCCTCTGGAAACACCATATATTTT.

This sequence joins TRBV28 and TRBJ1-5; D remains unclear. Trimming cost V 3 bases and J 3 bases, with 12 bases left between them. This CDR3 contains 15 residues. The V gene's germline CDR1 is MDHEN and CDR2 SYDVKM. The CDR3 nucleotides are TGTGCCAGCAGTTTCCCCGCGGGATTCAATCAGCCCCAGCATTTT. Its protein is CASSFPAGFNQPQHF.

The CDR3 reads CASSPGLAGAADTQYF. In DNA, the CDR3 is TGTGCCAGCAGCCCGGGACTAGCGGGGGCCGCGGATACGCAGTATTTT. This chain connects TRBV7-9 to TRBJ2-3; 14 bases map to TRBD2. V lost 5 bases and J lost 6; bases outside the gene matches: 7. The CDR3 is made up of 16 amino acids. Germline CDR1 and CDR2: SEHNR and FQNEAQ (reference sequence).

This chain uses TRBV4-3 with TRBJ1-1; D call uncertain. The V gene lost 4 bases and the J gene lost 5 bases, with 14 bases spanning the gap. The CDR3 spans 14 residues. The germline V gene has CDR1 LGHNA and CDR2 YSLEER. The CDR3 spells CASSPARRETEAFF. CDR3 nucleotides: TGCGCCAGCAGCCCCGCACGCCGAGAGACTGAAGCTTTCTTT.

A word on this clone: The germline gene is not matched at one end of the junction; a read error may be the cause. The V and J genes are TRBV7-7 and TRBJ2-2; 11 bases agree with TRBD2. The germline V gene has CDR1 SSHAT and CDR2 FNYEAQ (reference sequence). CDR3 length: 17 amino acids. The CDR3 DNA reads TGTGCTAGCAGCCTTTCGATTGATAGCGGGGGGGCCGGGGAGCTGTTTTTT. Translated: CASSLSIDSGGAGELFF.

The CDR3, as DNA: TGTGCCAGCAGACTCCGACTAGCGGGGTCCTACGAGCAGTACTTC. Translated: CASRLRLAGSYEQYF. The chain uses TRBV6-5 and TRBJ2-7; TRBD2 aligns across 11 bases. The V and J ends lost 6 bases and 1 base, in that order; junction bases with no gene match: 5. Germline V gene sequence: CDR1 MNHEY, CDR2 SVGAGI. The length of the CDR3 is 15 residues.

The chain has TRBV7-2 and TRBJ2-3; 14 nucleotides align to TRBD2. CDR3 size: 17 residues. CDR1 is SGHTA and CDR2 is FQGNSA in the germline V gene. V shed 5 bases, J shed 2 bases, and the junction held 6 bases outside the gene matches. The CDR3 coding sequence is TGTGCCAGCAGCGCCAGACTAGCGGGGGGGGTCACAGATACGCAGTATTTT. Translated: CASSARLAGGVTDTQYF.

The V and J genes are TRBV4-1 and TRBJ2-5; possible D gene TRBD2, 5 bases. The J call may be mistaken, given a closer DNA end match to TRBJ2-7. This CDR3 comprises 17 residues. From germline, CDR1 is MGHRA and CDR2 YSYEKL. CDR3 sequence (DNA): TGCGCCAGCAGCCTCGCCGAGGTCGGAGGAGCCATCTACGAGCAGTACTTC. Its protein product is CASSLAEVGGAIYEQYF.

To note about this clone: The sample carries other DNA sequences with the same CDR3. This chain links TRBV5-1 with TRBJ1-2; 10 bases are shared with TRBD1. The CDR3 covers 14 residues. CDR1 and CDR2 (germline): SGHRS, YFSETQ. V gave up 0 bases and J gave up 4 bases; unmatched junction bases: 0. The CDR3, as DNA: TGCGCCAGCAGCTTGGGGACAGGGGGCTATGGCTACACCTTC. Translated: CASSLGTGGYGYTF. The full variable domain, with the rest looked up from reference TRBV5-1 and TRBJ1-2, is KAGVTQTPRYLIKTRGQQVTLSCSPISGHRSVSWYQQTPGQGLQFLFEYFSETQRNKGNFPGRFSGRQFSNSRSEMNVSTLELGDSALYLCASSLGTGGYGYTFGSGTRLTVV.

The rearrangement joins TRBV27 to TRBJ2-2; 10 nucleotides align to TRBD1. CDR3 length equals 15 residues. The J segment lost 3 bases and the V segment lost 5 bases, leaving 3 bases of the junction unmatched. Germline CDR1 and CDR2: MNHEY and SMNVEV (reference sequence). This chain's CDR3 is CASSRQGADTGELFF. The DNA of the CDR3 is TGTGCCAGCAGTAGACAGGGGGCGGACACCGGGGAGCTGTTTTTT.

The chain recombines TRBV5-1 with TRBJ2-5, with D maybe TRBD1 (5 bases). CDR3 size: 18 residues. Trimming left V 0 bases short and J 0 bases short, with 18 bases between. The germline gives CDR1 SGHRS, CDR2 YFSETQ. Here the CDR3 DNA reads TGCGCCAGCAGCTTGGCCCAGGGTGGGCTACCGTACCAAGAGACCCAGTACTTC. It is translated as CASSLAQGGLPYQETQYF.

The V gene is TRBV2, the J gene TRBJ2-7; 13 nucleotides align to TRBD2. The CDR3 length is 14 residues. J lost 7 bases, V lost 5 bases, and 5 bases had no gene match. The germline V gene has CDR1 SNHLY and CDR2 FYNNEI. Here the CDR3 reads CASSTSGGAGEQYF. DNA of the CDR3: TGTGCCAGCAGTACTAGCGGGGGGGCCGGTGAGCAGTACTTC.

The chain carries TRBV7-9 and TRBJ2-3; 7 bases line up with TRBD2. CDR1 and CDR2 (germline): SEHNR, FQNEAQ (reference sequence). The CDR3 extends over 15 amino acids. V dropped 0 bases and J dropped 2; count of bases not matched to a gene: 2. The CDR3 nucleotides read TGTGCCAGCAGCTTAGCAGGGACTATCACAGATACGCAGTATTTT. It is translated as CASSLAGTITDTQYF.

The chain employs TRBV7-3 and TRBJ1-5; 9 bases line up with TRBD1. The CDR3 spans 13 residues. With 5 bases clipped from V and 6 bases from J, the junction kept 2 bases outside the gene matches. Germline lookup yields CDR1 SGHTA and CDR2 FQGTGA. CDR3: CASSQDRGQPQHF. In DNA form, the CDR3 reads TGTGCCAGCAGCCAGGACAGGGGTCAGCCCCAGCATTTT.

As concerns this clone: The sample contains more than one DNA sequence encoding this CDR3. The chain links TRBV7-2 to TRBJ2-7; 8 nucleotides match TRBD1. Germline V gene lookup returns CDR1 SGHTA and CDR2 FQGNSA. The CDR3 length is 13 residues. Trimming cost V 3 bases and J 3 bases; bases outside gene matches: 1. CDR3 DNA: TGTGCCAGCAGCTTCGGACAGGGCTACGAGCAGTACTTC. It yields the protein CASSFGQGYEQYF.

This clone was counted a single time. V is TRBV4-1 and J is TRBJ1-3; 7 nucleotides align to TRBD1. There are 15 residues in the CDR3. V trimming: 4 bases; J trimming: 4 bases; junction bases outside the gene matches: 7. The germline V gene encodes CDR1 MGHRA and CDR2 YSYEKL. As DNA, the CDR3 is TGCGCCAGCAGCCTTAGACAGGGTGGGGGAAACACCATATATTTT. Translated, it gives CASSLRQGGGNTIYF.

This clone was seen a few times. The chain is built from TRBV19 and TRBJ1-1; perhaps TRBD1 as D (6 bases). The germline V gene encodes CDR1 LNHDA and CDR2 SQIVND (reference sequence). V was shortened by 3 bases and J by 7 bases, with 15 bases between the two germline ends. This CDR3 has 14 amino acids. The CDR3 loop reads CASSIRGANGEAFF. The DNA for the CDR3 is TGTGCCAGTAGTATCCGGGGGGCGAATGGTGAAGCTTTCTTT.

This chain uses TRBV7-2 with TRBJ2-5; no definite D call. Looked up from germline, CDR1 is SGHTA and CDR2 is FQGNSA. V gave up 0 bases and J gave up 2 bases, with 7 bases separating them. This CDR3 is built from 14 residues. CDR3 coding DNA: TGTGCCAGCAGCTTAGCCTCACGGCAAGAGACCCAGTACTTC. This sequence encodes CASSLASRQETQYF.

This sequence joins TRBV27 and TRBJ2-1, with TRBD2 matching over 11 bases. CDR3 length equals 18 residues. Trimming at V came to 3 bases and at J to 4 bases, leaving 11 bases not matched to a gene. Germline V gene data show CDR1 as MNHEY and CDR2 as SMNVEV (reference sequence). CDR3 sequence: CASSFSNIAGGLYNEQFF. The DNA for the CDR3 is TGTGCCAGCAGTTTCTCAAATATAGCGGGGGGGCTATACAATGAGCAGTTCTTC.

CDR3 nucleotide sequence: TGTGCCAGTAGTATTTCGGTATATAATTCACCCCTCCACTTT. Protein: CASSISVYNSPLHF. The chain is built from TRBV19 and TRBJ1-6; D is ambiguous. The germline V gene encodes CDR1 LNHDA and CDR2 SQIVND (reference sequence). Trimming stripped 3 bases from V and 4 bases from J, with 7 bases between. The CDR3 runs 14 residues.

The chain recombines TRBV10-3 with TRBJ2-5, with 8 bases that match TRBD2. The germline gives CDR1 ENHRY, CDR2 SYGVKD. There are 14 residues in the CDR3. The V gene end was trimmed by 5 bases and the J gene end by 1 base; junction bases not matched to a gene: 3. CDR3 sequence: CAISSGGLQETQYF. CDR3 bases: TGTGCCATCAGTAGCGGGGGACTCCAAGAGACCCAGTACTTC.

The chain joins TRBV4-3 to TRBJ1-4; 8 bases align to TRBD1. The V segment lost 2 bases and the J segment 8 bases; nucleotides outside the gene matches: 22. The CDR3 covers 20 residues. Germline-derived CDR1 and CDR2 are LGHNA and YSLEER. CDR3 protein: CASSQRGPGQGQGLHEKLFF. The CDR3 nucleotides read TGCGCCAGCAGCCAAAGGGGGCCCGGACAGGGTCAAGGTTTGCACGAAAAACTGTTTTTT.

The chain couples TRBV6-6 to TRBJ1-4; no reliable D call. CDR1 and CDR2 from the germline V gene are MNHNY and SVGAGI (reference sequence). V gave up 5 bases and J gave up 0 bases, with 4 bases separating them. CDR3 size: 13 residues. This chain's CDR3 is CASSDTTNEKLFF. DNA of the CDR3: TGTGCCAGCAGTGACACAACTAATGAAAAACTGTTTTTT.

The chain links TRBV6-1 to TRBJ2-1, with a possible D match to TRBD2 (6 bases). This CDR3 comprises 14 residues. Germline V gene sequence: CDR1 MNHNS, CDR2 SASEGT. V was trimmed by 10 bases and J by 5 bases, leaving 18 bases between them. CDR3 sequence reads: CATLGLAKNNEQFF. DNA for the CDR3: TGTGCCACCCTGGGGCTAGCGAAGAACAATGAGCAGTTCTTC.

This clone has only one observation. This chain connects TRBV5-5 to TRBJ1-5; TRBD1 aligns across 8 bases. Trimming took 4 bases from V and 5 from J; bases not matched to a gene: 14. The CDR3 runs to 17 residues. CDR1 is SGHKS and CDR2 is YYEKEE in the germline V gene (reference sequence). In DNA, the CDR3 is TGTGCCAGCAGCCAACTTCCGGACAGGGTGGAAGATCAGCCCCAGCATTTT. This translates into CASSQLPDRVEDQPQHF.

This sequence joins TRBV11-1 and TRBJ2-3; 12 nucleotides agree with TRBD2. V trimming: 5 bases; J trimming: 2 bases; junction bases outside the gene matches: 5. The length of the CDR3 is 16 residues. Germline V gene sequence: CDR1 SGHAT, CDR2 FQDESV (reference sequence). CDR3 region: CASSDGLAGFTDTQYF. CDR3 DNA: TGTGCCAGCAGCGATGGACTAGCGGGGTTCACAGATACGCAGTATTTT.

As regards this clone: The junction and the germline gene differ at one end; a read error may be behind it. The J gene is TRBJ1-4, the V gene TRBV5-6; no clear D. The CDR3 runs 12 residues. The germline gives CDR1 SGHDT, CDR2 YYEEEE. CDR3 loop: CASSLRSAETVF. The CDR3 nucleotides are TGTGCCAGCAGCTTAAGGAGCGCCGAGACTGTTTTT.